The following is a T cell receptor beta chain sequence with its context. This specimen belongs to a study of memory CD4+ T cells and cytomegalovirus serostatus. For the study at large: Donors were healthy Belgian adults, 8 to 10 CMV seropositive and 20 to 30 seronegative.

Sequencing used immunoSEQ multiplex PCR; TCRdb keeps in-frame clones, though not all of them. The table records 70,000 to 95,000 clones, about 85% of them present only once. Between the trimmed V and J ends, which lost 0 bases and 1 base, there was a span of 21 bases. The CDR3 is made up of 19 amino acids. Germline values: CDR1 SGHNT, CDR2 YYREEE (reference sequence). The sort gate was single viable CD3+CD4+CD8-CD45RO+ cells for memory CD4+ T cells. CMV serostatus came from serum IgG against pp150, pp28, p38, p52. The sequence derives from an adult in good health and CMV-seronegative. The chain employs TRBV5-4 and TRBJ2-3; D is perhaps TRBD1 or TRBD2 (5 bases each). Sequencing input: memory CD4+ T cells from blood. This CDR3 is CASSLVLNPGALRTDTQYF. The CDR3 DNA follows: TGTGCCAGCAGCTTGGTTCTAAACCCCGGGGCCCTACGCACAGATACGCAGTATTTT.